The 24 T cell receptor beta chains below all came from one sample that was sequenced in a study of CD8 T cells in Susac syndrome (dated by TCRdb to between 2017 and 2020). The library came from the immunoSEQ multiplex PCR assay. RNA was extracted using the RNeasy kit, and roughly 0.45 to 1 microgram was reverse transcribed with random hexamers. In TCRdb, the public reads were trimmed at Q25 with fastp and aligned with MiXCR, with productive beta chains retained. Rows are combined by CDR3 protein, so each entry shows the most common genes and DNA. Here the sample has about 76,000 distinct CDR3 sequences; 91% occur a single time. Jointly, the top ten make up 0.5% to 0.6% of the sample. The specimen sequenced was CD8+ T cells from PBMCs. These receptors were taken from a human donor with multiple sclerosis.

This clonotype was recorded only once. The chain employs TRBV2 and TRBJ2-3; 8 positions agree with TRBD2. The germline CDR1 and CDR2 sequences are SNHLY and FYNNEI. Losses at the gene ends were 5 bases for V and 2 bases for J; bases not matched to a gene: 9. The CDR3 length is 16 residues. CDR3 DNA: TGTGCCAGCAGTTTAACTAGCGGAACGATCACAGATACGCAGTATTTT. As protein: CASSLTSGTITDTQYF.

For the CDR3, the DNA is TGTGCCTGGATAGTTAGTACCTACGAGCAGTACTTC. It codes for CAWIVSTYEQYF. The rearrangement joins TRBV30 to TRBJ2-7; no reliable D call. From germline, CDR1 is GTSNPN and CDR2 SVGIG (reference sequence). The V and J ends lost 4 bases and 2 bases respectively, with 9 bases between them. The CDR3 has 12 residues. Using reference TRBV30 and TRBJ2-7 for the parts outside the CDR3, the full variable domain is SQTIHQWPATLVQPVGSPLSLECTVEGTSNPNLYWYRQAAGRGLQLLFYSVGIGQISSEVPQNLSASRPQDRQFILSSKKLLLSDSGFYLCAWIVSTYEQYFGPGTRLTVT.

This clonotype appeared a few times. The chain combines TRBV19 with TRBJ1-2; D unclear. Germline CDR1 reads LNHDA; CDR2 reads SQIVND (reference sequence). The CDR3 is 11 amino acids. V dropped 11 bases and J dropped 7 bases, with 14 bases sitting between them. CDR3 in DNA: TGTGCCTCGTGGACCCCGGGTGGCTACACCTTC. It specifies CASWTPGGYTF.

The chain carries TRBV7-9 and TRBJ1-4; no reliable D call. This CDR3 region has 13 residues. V lost 8 bases to trimming and J lost 0 bases, with 7 bases between them. Germline V gene sequence: CDR1 SEHNR, CDR2 FQNEAQ (reference sequence). The DNA of the CDR3 is TGTGCCAGCGAGAGCGCAACTAATGAAAAACTGTTTTTT. Its protein product is CASESATNEKLFF.

The chain carries TRBV27 and TRBJ2-1; 7 bases fit TRBD2. With 3 bases clipped from V and 6 bases from J, the junction kept 5 bases outside the gene matches. The CDR3 spans 14 residues. CDR1 and CDR2 (germline): MNHEY, SMNVEV (reference sequence). CDR3 nucleotide sequence: TGTGCCAGCAGTTTCGGACTAGGTCCCAATGAGCAGTTCTTC. It is translated as CASSFGLGPNEQFF.

The V call is TRBV6-5, the J call TRBJ1-2; D is uncertain. The length of the CDR3 is 13 residues. The germline V gene has CDR1 MNHEY and CDR2 SVGAGI. V shed 2 bases and J shed 1 base, with 5 bases lying between them. This chain's CDR3 is CASSYEGNYGYTF. The CDR3 DNA follows: TGTGCCAGCAGTTACGAGGGTAACTATGGCTACACCTTC.

This chain links TRBV9 with TRBJ2-1, with D possibly TRBD2 on 6 matching bases. Looked up from germline, CDR1 is SGDLS and CDR2 is YYNGEE. V was trimmed by 0 bases and J by 6 bases, leaving 16 bases between them. The CDR3 spans 16 residues. The chain's CDR3 is CASSVGSGAQGNEQFF. Here the CDR3 DNA reads TGTGCCAGCAGCGTAGGGTCGGGAGCCCAGGGCAATGAGCAGTTCTTC.

The chain recombines TRBV10-3 with TRBJ2-2; the match to TRBD2 covers 12 bases. The CDR3 is 18 residues long. Germline lookup yields CDR1 ENHRY and CDR2 SYGVKD. V shed 3 bases and J 6 bases; nucleotides not matched to a gene: 11. The CDR3 DNA reads TGTGCCATCAGTGACCCACTAGCGGGAGGCTTCATGGCCGGGGAGCTGTTTTTT. Translated: CAISDPLAGGFMAGELFF.

The V call is TRBV13, the J call TRBJ2-1; tentatively, D is TRBD1 or TRBD2 (6 bases each). V was cut by 5 bases and J by 7 bases, with 15 bases left in between. In germline, CDR1 is PRHDT, CDR2 FYEKMQ (reference sequence). The CDR3 extends over 14 amino acids. CDR3 amino acids: CASSQGSSGNEQFF. The CDR3 DNA follows: TGTGCCAGCAGCCAGGGGAGTAGCGGTAATGAGCAGTTCTTC.

The chain joins TRBV10-2 to TRBJ2-1; no firm D call. Germline CDR1 and CDR2: WSHSY and SAAADI. The CDR3 covers 13 residues. The V end lost 6 bases, the J end lost 7 bases, and 13 bases lay between the germline ends. CDR3 region: CASSTGIINEQFF. The CDR3 DNA sequence: TGCGCCAGCAGCACGGGCATCATAAATGAGCAGTTCTTC.

The gene calls are TRBV12-3 or TRBV12-4 and TRBJ1-1; tentatively, D is TRBD1 (5 bases). The CDR3 runs to 13 residues. Trimming removed 7 bases at V and 1 base at J, with 10 bases between. The CDR3 is CASTLTENTEAFF. DNA for the CDR3: TGTGCCAGCACTTTGACAGAGAACACTGAAGCTTTCTTT.

The chain is built from TRBV29-1 and TRBJ2-1; no definite D call. The CDR3 loop spans 16 amino acids. Germline V gene data show CDR1 as SQVTM and CDR2 as ANQGSEA. Trimming took off 5 bases at V and 3 bases at J, with 20 bases between the two ends. CDR3 nucleotides: TGCAGCGTTTACGTGAACATCGCCAGTGTCTACAATGAGCAGTTCTTC. Amino acid sequence: CSVYVNIASVYNEQFF.

The chain uses TRBV3-1 and TRBJ1-1; no clear D. This CDR3 is built from 15 residues. Germline CDR1 reads LGHDT; CDR2 reads YNNKEL (reference sequence). Trimming stripped 0 bases from V and 4 bases from J, with 12 bases between. DNA of the CDR3: TGTGCCAGCAGCCAAGATTGGGCAATCGGCACTGAAGCTTTCTTT. This encodes CASSQDWAIGTEAFF.

The chain is built from TRBV28 and TRBJ2-6; tentatively, D is TRBD2 (5 bases). The CDR3 extends over 15 amino acids. Germline CDR1 and CDR2: MDHEN and SYDVKM. Trimming took off 6 bases at V and 1 base at J, with 10 bases between the two ends. CDR3 in amino acids: CASRVSASGANVLTF. The CDR3 nucleotides are TGTGCCAGCAGGGTTAGCGCGTCTGGGGCCAACGTCCTGACTTTC. The full variable domain, in which reference TRBV28 and TRBJ2-6 provide the parts outside the CDR3, is DVKVTQSSRYLVKRTGEKVFLECVQDMDHENMFWYRQDPGLGLRLIYFSYDVKMKEKGDIPEGYSVSREKKERFSLILESASTNQTSMYLCASRVSASGANVLTFGAGSRLTVL.

The V call is TRBV6-1, the J call TRBJ2-7; 7 nucleotides agree with TRBD1. The CDR3 has 14 amino acids. Germline values: CDR1 MNHNS, CDR2 SASEGT. Unmatched junction bases numbered 3, after V lost 1 base and J lost 3 bases. CDR3 sequence reads: CASSEGQGYYEQYF. For the CDR3, the DNA is TGTGCCAGCAGTGAAGGACAGGGTTACTACGAGCAGTACTTC.

This chain joins TRBV30 and TRBJ1-2; 9 bases are shared with TRBD1. Germline V CDR1 and CDR2: GTSNPN, SVGIG (reference sequence). V lost 1 base to trimming and J lost 2 bases; unmatched junction nucleotides: 2. The CDR3 consists of 14 residues. The CDR3 region is CAWSAGTGNYGYTF. CDR3 coding DNA: TGTGCCTGGAGTGCCGGGACAGGGAACTATGGCTACACCTTC. The full variable domain, its missing parts supplied by reference TRBV30 and TRBJ1-2, is SQTIHQWPATLVQPVGSPLSLECTVEGTSNPNLYWYRQAAGRGLQLLFYSVGIGQISSEVPQNLSASRPQDRQFILSSKKLLLSDSGFYLCAWSAGTGNYGYTFGSGTRLTVV.

The rearrangement uses TRBV19 and TRBJ2-1, with 10 bases matching TRBD2. There are 15 residues in the CDR3. Per germline, CDR1 LNHDA and CDR2 SQIVND (reference sequence). V was clipped by 7 bases and J by 4 bases; unmatched bases: 7. CDR3 sequence: CASTEVAGGYNEQFF. The CDR3 coding sequence is TGTGCCAGTACCGAGGTAGCGGGGGGATACAATGAGCAGTTCTTC. The whole variable domain, filled in from reference TRBV19 and TRBJ2-1, reads DGGITQSPKYLFRKEGQNVTLSCEQNLNHDAMYWYRQDPGQGLRLIYYSQIVNDFQKGDIAEGYSVSREKKESFPLTVTSAQKNPTAFYLCASTEVAGGYNEQFFGPGTRLTVL.

The chain has TRBV28 and TRBJ1-2; 7 bases are shared with TRBD1. Germline lookup yields CDR1 MDHEN and CDR2 SYDVKM. The CDR3 extends over 14 amino acids. With 1 base clipped from V and 8 bases from J, the junction kept 7 bases outside the gene matches. CDR3 sequence (DNA): TGTGCCAGCAGTTTATATTCAGGGGGATACGGCTACACCTTC. Protein sequence: CASSLYSGGYGYTF.

This clonotype was picked up one time. The V and J genes are TRBV12-3 or TRBV12-4 and TRBJ2-1, with 10 bases lining up with TRBD2. V shed 11 bases, J shed 0 bases, and the junction held 4 bases outside the gene matches. This CDR3 region has 14 residues. CDR3 residues: CASAGGSSYNEQFF. For the CDR3, the DNA is TGTGCCTCAGCGGGGGGGAGCTCCTACAATGAGCAGTTCTTC.

The J gene is TRBJ2-3, the V gene TRBV28, with 10 bases identical to TRBD2. The CDR3 totals 16 residues. The V segment lost 3 bases and the J segment 1 base; nucleotides outside the gene matches: 4. CDR1 is MDHEN, CDR2 SYDVKM, per germline. The chain's CDR3 is CASSLLAGARTDTQYF. CDR3 nucleotide sequence: TGTGCCAGCAGTTTGCTAGCGGGGGCTCGCACAGATACGCAGTATTTT.

This clonotype was recorded once. CDR3 residues: CASSFGGTNTEAFF. The CDR3 nucleotides read TGTGCCAGTAGTTTCGGGGGAACCAACACTGAAGCTTTCTTT. The gene calls are TRBV19 and TRBJ1-1; tentatively, D is TRBD1 (5 bases). CDR1 LNHDA and CDR2 SQIVND come from the germline V gene (reference sequence). The length of the CDR3 is 14 residues. Trimming shortened V by 5 bases and J by 2 bases, and 12 bases separated the two germline ends.

The gene calls are TRBV29-1 and TRBJ2-1; no definite D call. In germline, CDR1 is SQVTM, CDR2 ANQGSEA. Trimming removed 4 bases from V and 8 bases from J, with 9 bases in between. The CDR3 sequence is 11 residues long. This CDR3 is CSVGLGDEQFF. In DNA form, the CDR3 reads TGCAGCGTTGGTCTTGGCGATGAGCAGTTCTTC.

The chain combines TRBV7-6 with TRBJ2-2; 9 bases line up with TRBD1. The junction had 17 bases not matched to a gene; V was cut back by 5 bases and J by 1 base. Germline values: CDR1 SGHVS, CDR2 FNYEAQ. There are 20 residues in the CDR3. The CDR3 reads CASSPRFQLQGALNTGELFF. CDR3 in DNA: TGTGCCAGCAGCCCCCGGTTCCAGTTACAGGGGGCCCTGAACACCGGGGAGCTGTTTTTT. The complete variable domain, with remaining parts taken from reference TRBV7-6 and TRBJ2-2, reads GAGVSQSPRYKVTKRGQDVALRCDPISGHVSLYWYRQALGQGPEFLTYFNYEAQQDKSGLPNDRFSAERPEGSISTLTIQRTEQRDSAMYRCASSPRFQLQGALNTGELFFGEGSRLTVL.

The V call is TRBV4-3, the J call TRBJ1-2, with TRBD1 matching 10 bases. This CDR3 comprises 14 residues. J lost 9 bases, V lost 3 bases, and 7 bases had no gene match. Germline CDR1 LGHNA, CDR2 YSLEER. CDR3 sequence (DNA): TGCGCCAGCAGCCACGGGACAGGGGATAGGCGCTACACCTTC. It translates to CASSHGTGDRRYTF.